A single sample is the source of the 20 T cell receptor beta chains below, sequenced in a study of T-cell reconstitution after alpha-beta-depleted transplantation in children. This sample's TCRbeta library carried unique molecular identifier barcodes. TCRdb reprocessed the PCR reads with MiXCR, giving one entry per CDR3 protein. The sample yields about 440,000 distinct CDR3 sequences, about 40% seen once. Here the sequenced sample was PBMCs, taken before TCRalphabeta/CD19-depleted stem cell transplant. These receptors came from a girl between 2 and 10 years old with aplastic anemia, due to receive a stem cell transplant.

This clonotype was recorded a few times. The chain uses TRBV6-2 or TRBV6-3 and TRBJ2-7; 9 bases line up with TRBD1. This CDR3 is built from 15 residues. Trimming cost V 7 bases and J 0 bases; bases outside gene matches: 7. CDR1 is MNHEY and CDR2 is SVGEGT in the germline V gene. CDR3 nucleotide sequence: TGTGCCAGCACCCCTAGGACAGGGGACTCCTACGAGCAGTACTTC. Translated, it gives CASTPRTGDSYEQYF.

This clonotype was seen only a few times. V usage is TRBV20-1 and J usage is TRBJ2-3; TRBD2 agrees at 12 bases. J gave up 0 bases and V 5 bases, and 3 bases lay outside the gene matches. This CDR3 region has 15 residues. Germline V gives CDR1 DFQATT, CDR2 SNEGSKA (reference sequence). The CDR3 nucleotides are TGCAGTGCTGTGACTAGCGGGAGCAGCACAGATACGCAGTATTTT. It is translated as CSAVTSGSSTDTQYF.

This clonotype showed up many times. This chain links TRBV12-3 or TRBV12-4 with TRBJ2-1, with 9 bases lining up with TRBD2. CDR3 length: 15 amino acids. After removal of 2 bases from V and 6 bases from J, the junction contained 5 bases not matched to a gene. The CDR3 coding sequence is TGTGCCAGCAGTTTACCCGGACTAGCGATCAATGAGCAGTTCTTC. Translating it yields CASSLPGLAINEQFF.

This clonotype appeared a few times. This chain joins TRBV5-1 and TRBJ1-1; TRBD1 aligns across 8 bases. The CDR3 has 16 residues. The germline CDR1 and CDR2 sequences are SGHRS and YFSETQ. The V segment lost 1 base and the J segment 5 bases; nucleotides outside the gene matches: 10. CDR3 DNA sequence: TGCGCCAGCAGCTTGCCAACAGCGAGACAGGGGACTGAAGCTTTCTTT. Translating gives CASSLPTARQGTEAFF.

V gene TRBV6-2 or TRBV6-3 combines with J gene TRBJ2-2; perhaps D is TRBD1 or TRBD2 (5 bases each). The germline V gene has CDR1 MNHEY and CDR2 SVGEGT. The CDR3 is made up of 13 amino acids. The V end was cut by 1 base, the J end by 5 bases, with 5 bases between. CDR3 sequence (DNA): TGTGCCAGCAGTTACTGGGGGACCGGGGAGCTGTTTTTT. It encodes CASSYWGTGELFF.

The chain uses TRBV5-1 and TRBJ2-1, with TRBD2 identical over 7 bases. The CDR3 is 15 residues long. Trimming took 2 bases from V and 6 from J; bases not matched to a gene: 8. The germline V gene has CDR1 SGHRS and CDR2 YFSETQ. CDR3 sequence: CASSFTQRGRNEQFF. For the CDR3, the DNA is TGCGCCAGCAGCTTCACCCAGCGGGGACGCAATGAGCAGTTCTTC.

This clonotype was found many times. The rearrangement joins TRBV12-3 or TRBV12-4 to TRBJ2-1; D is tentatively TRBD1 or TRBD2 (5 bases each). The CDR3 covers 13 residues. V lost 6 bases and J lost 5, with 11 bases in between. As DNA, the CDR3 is TGTGCCAGCAGGCGAGGGGCCAACAATGAGCAGTTCTTC. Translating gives CASRRGANNEQFF.

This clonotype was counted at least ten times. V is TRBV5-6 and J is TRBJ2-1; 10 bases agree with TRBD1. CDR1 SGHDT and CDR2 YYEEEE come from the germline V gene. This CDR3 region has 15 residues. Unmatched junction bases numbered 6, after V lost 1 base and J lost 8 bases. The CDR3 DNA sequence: TGTGCCAGCAGCTTGCGGGACAGGGGTCTTTATGAGCAGTTCTTC. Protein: CASSLRDRGLYEQFF.

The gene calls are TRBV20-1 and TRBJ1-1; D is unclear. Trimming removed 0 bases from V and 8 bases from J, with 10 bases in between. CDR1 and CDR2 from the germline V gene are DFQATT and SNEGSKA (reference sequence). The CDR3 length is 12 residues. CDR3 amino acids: CSAREGQQEAFF. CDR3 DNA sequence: TGCAGTGCTAGAGAAGGGCAGCAAGAAGCTTTCTTT.

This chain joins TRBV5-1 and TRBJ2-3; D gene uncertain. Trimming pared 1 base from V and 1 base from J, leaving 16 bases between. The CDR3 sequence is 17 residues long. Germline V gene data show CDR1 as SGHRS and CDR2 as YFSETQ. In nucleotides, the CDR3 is TGCGCCAGCAGCTTGCGTTCGGCGGCGTCGGGCACAGATACGCAGTATTTT. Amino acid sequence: CASSLRSAASGTDTQYF.

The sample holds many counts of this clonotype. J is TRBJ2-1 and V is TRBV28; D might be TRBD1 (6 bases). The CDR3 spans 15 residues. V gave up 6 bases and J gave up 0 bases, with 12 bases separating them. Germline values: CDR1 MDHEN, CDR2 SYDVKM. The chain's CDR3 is CASSLGGASYNEQFF. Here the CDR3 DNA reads TGTGCCAGCAGCCTTGGGGGCGCCTCCTACAATGAGCAGTTCTTC.

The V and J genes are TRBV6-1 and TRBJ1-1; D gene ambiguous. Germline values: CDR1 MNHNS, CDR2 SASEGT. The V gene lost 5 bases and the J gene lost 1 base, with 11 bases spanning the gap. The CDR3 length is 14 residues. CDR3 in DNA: TGTGCCAGCAGTCCCGCGCGGTGGAACACTGAAGCTTTCTTT. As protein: CASSPARWNTEAFF.

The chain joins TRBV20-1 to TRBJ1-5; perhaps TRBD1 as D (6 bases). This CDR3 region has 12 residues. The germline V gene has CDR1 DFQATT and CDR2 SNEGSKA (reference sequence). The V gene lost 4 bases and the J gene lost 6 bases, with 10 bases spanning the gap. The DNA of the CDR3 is TGCAGTGCTACAGGGGCCAGTCAGCCCCAGCATTTT. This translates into CSATGASQPQHF.

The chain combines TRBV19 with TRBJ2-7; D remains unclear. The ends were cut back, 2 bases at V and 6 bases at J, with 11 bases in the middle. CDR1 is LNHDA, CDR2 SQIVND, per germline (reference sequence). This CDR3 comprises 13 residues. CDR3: CASSILAGSEQYF. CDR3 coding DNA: TGTGCCAGTAGTATATTGGCAGGCTCCGAGCAGTACTTC.

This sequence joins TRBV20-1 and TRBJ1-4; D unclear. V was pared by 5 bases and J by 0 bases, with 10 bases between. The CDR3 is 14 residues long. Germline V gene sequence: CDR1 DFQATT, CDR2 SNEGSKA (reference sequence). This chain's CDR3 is CSAQRVATNEKLFF. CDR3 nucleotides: TGCAGTGCTCAAAGGGTTGCAACTAATGAAAAACTGTTTTTT.

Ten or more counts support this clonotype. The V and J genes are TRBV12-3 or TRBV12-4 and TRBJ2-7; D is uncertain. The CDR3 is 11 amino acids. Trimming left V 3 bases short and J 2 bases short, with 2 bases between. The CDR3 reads CASSFPYEQYF. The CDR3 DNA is TGTGCCAGCAGTTTCCCCTACGAGCAGTACTTC.

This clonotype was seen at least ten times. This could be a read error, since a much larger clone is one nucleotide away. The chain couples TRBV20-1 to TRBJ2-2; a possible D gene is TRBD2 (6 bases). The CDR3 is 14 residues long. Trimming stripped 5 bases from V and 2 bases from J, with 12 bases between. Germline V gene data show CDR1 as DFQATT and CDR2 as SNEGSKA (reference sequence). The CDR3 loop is CSAGDFFNTGELFF. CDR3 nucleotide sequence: TGCAGTGCTGGGGACTTTTTTAACACCGGGGAGCTGTTTTTT.

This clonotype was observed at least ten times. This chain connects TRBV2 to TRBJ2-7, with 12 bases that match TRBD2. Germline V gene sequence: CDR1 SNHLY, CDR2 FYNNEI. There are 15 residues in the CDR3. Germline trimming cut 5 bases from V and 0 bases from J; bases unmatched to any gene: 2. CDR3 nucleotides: TGTGCCAGCAGTACGACTAGCGGGAGCTCCTACGAGCAGTACTTC. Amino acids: CASSTTSGSSYEQYF.

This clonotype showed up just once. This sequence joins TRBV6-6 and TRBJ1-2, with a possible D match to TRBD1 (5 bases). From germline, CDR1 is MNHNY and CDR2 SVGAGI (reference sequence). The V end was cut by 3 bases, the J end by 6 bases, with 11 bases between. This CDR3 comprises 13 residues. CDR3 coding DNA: TGTGCCAGCAGTTATGGGGAAGGGGATGGCTACACCTTC. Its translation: CASSYGEGDGYTF.

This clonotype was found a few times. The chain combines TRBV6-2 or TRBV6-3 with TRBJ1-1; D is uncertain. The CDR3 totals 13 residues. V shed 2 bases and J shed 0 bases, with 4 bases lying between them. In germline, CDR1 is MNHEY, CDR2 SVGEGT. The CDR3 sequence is CASSYDLNTEAFF. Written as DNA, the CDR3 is TGTGCCAGCAGTTACGACCTGAACACTGAAGCTTTCTTT.